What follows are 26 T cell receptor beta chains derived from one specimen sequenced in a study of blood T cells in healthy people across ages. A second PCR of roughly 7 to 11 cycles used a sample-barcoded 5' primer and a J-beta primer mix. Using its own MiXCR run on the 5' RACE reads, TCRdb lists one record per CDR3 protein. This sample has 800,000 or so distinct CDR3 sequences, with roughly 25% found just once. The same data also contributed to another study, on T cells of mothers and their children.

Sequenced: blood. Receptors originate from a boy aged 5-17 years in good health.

The CDR3 DNA reads TGCAGTGCTGCCCCGGGCGGGGGGGCCGGGGAGACCCAGTACTTC. Translating it yields CSAAPGGGAGETQYF. The chain links TRBV20-1 to TRBJ2-5; 9 bases map to TRBD2. The CDR3 has 15 residues. Germline V gene lookup returns CDR1 DFQATT and CDR2 SNEGSKA (reference sequence). J lost 5 bases, V lost 5 bases, and 12 bases had no gene match.

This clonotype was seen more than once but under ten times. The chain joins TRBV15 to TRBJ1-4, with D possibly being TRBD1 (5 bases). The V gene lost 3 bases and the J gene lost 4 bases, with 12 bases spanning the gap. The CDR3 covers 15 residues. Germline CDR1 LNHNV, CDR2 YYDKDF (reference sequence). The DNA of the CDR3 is TGTGCCACCAGCAGGGCCAGGGTGGGTAATGAAAAACTGTTTTTT. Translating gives CATSRARVGNEKLFF.

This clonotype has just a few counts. CDR3 DNA sequence: TGTGCCAGCAGTTATACAGGCCAGCCATACAATGAGCAGTTCTTC. Amino acids: CASSYTGQPYNEQFF. The genes are TRBV6-2 or TRBV6-3 and TRBJ2-1, with a possible D match to TRBD1 (5 bases). CDR1 and CDR2 (germline): MNHEY, SVGEGT. The CDR3 covers 15 residues. Trimming left V 3 bases short and J 4 bases short, with 13 bases between.

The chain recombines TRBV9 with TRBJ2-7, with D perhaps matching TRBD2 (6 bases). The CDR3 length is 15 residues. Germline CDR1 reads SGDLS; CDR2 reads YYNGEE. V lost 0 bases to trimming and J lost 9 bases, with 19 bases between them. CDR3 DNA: TGTGCCAGCAGCGTAGAGGGACTTTCTGCCAACGGGCAGTACTTC. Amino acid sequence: CASSVEGLSANGQYF.

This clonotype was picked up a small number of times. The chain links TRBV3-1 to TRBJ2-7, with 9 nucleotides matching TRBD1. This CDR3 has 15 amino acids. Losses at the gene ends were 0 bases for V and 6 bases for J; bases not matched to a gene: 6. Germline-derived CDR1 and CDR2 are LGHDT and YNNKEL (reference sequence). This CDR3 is CASSQDAGQGSEQYF. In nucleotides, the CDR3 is TGTGCCAGCAGCCAAGACGCGGGACAGGGTTCCGAGCAGTACTTC.

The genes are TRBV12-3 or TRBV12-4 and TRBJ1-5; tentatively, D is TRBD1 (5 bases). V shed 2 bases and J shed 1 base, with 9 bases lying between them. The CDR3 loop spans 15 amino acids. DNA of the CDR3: TGTGCCAGCAGTTTATCCAGGGTGAGCAATCAGCCCCAGCATTTT. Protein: CASSLSRVSNQPQHF.

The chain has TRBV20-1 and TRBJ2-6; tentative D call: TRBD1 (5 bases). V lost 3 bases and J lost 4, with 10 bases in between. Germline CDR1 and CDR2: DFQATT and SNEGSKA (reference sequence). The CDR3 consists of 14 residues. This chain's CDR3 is CSASRVGGANVLTF. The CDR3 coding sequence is TGCAGTGCTAGCAGGGTTGGCGGGGCCAACGTCCTGACTTTC.

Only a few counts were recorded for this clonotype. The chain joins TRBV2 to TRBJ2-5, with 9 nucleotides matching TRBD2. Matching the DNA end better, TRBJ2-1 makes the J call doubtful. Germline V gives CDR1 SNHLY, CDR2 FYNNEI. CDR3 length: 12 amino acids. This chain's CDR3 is CASIAGVGEQFF. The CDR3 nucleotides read TGTGCCAGCATAGCGGGAGTTGGTGAGCAGTTCTTC.

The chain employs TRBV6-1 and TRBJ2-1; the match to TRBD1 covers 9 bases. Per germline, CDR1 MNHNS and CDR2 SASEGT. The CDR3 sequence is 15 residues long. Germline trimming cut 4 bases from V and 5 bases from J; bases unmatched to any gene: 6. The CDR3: CASSVTGGGHNEQFF. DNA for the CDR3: TGTGCCAGCAGTGTAACAGGGGGCGGCCACAATGAGCAGTTCTTC.

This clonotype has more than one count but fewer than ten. As DNA, the CDR3 is TGTGCCAGCAGCCAGGGGACTAGCGGGATAGGGGAGACCCAGTACTTC. It yields the protein CASSQGTSGIGETQYF. The chain joins TRBV11-2 to TRBJ2-5; the match to TRBD2 covers 13 bases. V gave up 5 bases and J gave up 5 bases; unmatched junction bases: 8. CDR3 length: 16 residues. Germline CDR1 reads SGHAT; CDR2 reads FQNNGV.

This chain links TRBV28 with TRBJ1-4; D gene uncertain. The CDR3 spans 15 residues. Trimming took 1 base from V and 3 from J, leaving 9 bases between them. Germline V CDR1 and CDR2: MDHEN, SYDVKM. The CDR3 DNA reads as TGTGCCAGCAGTTTATCGCAGGTAGCTAATGAAAAACTGTTTTTT. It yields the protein CASSLSQVANEKLFF.

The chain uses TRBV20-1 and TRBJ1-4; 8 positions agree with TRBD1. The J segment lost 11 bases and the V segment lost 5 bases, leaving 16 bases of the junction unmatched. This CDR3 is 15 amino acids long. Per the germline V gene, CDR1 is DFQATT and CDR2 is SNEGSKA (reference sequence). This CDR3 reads CSARGQGDLGGKLFF. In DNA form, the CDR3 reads TGCAGTGCTCGCGGACAGGGCGACCTGGGGGGGAAACTGTTTTTT.

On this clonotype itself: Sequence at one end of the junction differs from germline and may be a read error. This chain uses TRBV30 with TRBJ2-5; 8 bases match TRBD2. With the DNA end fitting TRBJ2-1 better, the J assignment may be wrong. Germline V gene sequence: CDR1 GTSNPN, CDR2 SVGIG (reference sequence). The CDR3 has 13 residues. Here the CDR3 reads CAWSVIAGSEQFF. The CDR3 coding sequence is TGCGCCTGGAGTGTAATAGCGGGGTCTGAGCAGTTCTTC.

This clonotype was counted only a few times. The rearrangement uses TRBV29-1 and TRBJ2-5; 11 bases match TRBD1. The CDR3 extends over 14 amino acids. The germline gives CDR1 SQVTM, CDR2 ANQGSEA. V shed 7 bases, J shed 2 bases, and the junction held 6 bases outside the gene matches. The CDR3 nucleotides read TGCAGCGCTCCACGGGACAGGGGGCAAGAGACCCAGTACTTC. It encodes CSAPRDRGQETQYF.

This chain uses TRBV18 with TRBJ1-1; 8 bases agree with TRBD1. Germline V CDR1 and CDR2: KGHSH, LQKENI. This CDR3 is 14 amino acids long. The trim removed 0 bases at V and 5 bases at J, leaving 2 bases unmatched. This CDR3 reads CASSPPDRVTEAFF. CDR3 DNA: TGTGCCAGCTCACCACCGGACAGGGTAACTGAAGCTTTCTTT.

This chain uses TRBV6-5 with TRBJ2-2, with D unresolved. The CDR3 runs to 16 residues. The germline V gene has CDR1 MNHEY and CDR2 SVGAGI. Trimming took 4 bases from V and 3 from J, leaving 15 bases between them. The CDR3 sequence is CASSLGINLHTGELFF. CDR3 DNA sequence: TGTGCCAGCAGTTTGGGCATTAACCTCCACACCGGGGAGCTGTTTTTT.

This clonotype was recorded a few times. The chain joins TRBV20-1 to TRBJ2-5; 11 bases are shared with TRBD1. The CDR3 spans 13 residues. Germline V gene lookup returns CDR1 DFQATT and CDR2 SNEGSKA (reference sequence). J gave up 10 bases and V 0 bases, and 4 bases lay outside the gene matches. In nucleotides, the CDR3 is TGCAGTGCTAGAGATCTAGGGACAGGGGGCCAGTACTTC. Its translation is CSARDLGTGGQYF.

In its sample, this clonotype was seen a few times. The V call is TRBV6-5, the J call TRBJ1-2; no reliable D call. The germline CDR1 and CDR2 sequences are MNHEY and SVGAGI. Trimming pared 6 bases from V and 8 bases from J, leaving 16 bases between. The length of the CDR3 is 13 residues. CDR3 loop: CASSPRATGGYTF. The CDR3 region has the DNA TGTGCCAGCAGCCCTAGGGCCACGGGGGGCTACACCTTC.

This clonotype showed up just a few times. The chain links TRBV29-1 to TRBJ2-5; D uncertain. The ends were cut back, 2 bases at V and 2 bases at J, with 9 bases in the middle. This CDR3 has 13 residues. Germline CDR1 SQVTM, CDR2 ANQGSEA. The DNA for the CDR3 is TGCAGCGTTGAACGGGCACCGCAAGAGACCCAGTACTTC. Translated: CSVERAPQETQYF.

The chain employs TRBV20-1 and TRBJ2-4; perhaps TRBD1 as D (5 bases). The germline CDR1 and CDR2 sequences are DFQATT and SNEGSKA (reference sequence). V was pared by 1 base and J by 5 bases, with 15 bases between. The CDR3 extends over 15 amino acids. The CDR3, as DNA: TGCAGTGCTAGAGCGGCCCGACAGCTCCAAAACATTCAGTACTTC. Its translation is CSARAARQLQNIQYF.

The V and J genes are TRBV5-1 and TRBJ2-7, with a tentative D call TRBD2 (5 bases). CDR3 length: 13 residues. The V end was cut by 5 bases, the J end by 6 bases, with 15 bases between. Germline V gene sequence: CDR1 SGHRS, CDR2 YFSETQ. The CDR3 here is CASSEGTRTEQYF. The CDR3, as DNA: TGCGCCAGCAGTGAGGGTACTAGGACCGAGCAGTACTTC.

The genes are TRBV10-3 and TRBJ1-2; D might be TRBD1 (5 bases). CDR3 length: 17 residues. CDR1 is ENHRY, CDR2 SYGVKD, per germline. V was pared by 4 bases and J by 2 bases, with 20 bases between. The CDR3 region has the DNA TGTGCCATCAGTGTACTACATTCGGGGGTGAGGAACTATGGCTACACCTTC. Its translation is CAISVLHSGVRNYGYTF.

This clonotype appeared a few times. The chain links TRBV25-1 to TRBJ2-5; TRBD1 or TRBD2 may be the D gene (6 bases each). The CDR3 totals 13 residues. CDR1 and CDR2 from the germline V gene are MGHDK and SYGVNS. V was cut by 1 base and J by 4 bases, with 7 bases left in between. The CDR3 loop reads CASSEWGAETQYF. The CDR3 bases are TGTGCCAGCAGTGAATGGGGGGCAGAGACCCAGTACTTC.

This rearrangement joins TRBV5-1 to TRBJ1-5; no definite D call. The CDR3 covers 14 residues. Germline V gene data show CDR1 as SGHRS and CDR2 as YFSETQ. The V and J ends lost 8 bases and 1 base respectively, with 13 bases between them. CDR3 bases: TGCGCCAGAGACGGGAGAAGGAGCAATCAGCCCCAGCATTTT. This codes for CARDGRRSNQPQHF.

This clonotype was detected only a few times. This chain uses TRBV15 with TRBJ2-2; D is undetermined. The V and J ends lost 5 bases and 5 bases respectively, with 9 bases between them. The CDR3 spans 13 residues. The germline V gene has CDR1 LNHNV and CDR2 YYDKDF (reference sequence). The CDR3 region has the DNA TGTGCCACCAGCCTAAGCTTAACCGGGGAGCTGTTTTTT. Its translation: CATSLSLTGELFF.

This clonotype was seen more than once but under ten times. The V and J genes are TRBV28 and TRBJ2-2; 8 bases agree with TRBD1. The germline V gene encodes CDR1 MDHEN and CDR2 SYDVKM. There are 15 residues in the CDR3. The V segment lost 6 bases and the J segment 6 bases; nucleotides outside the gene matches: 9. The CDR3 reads CASRIQGGGAGELFF. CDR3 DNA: TGTGCCAGCAGGATACAGGGGGGCGGGGCCGGGGAGCTGTTTTTT. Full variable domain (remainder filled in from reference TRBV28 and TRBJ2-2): DVKVTQSSRYLVKRTGEKVFLECVQDMDHENMFWYRQDPGLGLRLIYFSYDVKMKEKGDIPEGYSVSREKKERFSLILESASTNQTSMYLCASRIQGGGAGELFFGEGSRLTVL.